Listed here are 21 T cell receptor beta chains from one sample, sequenced in a study of shared clonotypes between healthy human individuals. Only in-frame clones appear in the TCRdb table, and some are missing; sequencing was by immunoSEQ multiplex PCR. The sample shows about 1.5 million clones, roughly 96% of them seen only once. The sequencing sample was made of naive CD4+ T cells sorted from blood. Stated subset: CD45RA+ positively selected. Receptors originate from a man in his thirties or forties in good health.

The V gene is TRBV2, the J gene TRBJ2-7, with D perhaps TRBD1 or TRBD2 (5 bases each). V lost 6 bases, J lost 3 bases, and 18 bases lay in between. CDR3 length: 15 residues. CDR1 is SNHLY and CDR2 is FYNNEI in the germline V gene. CDR3 protein: CASRARDAGFYEQYF. The CDR3 nucleotides read TGTGCCAGCAGGGCTAGGGACGCGGGCTTCTACGAGCAGTACTTC.

This clone occurred once. The CDR3 spells CASRSSGEYSNQPQHF. CDR3 DNA sequence: TGTGCCAGCAGGTCCTCAGGGGAATATAGCAATCAGCCCCAGCATTTT. J is TRBJ1-5 and V is TRBV5-6, with D tentatively TRBD1 (6 bases). This CDR3 has 16 amino acids. Germline CDR1 SGHDT, CDR2 YYEEEE. V dropped 5 bases and J dropped 0 bases, with 15 bases sitting between them.

The J gene is TRBJ1-1, the V gene TRBV6-1; 8 nucleotides align to TRBD1. CDR1 is MNHNS and CDR2 is SASEGT in the germline V gene. The CDR3 spans 13 residues. J lost 11 bases, V lost 6 bases, and 11 bases had no gene match. CDR3: CASRDRASREAFF. CDR3 in DNA: TGTGCCAGCAGGGACAGGGCCTCTAGGGAGGCTTTCTTT.

The chain recombines TRBV7-9 with TRBJ2-1; D remains ambiguous. In germline, CDR1 is SEHNR, CDR2 FQNEAQ (reference sequence). The CDR3 is 13 residues long. V was cut by 1 base and J by 2 bases, with 3 bases left in between. CDR3 residues: CASSLDAYNEQFF. The CDR3 DNA follows: TGTGCCAGCAGCTTAGACGCCTACAATGAGCAGTTCTTC.

This clone was seen a single time. The chain has TRBV6-1 and TRBJ2-7, with 8 bases matching TRBD2. Per the germline V gene, CDR1 is MNHNS and CDR2 is SASEGT. The CDR3 length is 14 residues. The V gene end was trimmed by 8 bases and the J gene end by 0 bases; junction bases not matched to a gene: 6. The CDR3 coding sequence is TGTGCCAGCTCCTTAGCGGGGAGCTCCTACGAGCAGTACTTC. Its protein is CASSLAGSSYEQYF.

V gene TRBV7-9 combines with J gene TRBJ1-4; 7 positions agree with TRBD1. Germline V lookup: CDR1 SEHNR, CDR2 FQNEAQ (reference sequence). This CDR3 has 14 residues. V shed 6 bases, J shed 6 bases, and the junction held 7 bases outside the gene matches. The CDR3 region is CASSTRGGDEKLFF. In DNA form, the CDR3 reads TGTGCCAGCAGTACCAGGGGGGGCGATGAAAAACTGTTTTTT.

V and J are TRBV27 and TRBJ2-7; TRBD2 agrees at 10 bases. CDR1 is MNHEY, CDR2 SMNVEV, per germline (reference sequence). This CDR3 region has 17 residues. Germline trimming cut 0 bases from V and 3 bases from J; bases unmatched to any gene: 8. CDR3 DNA: TGTGCCAGCAGTTTATCGGGGAGCGGGAGGGATTACTACGAGCAGTACTTC. This encodes CASSLSGSGRDYYEQYF.

The chain employs TRBV5-1 and TRBJ1-1; TRBD1 agrees at 9 bases. This CDR3 spans 15 amino acids. Germline CDR1 is SGHRS and CDR2 is YFSETQ. The V gene end was trimmed by 4 bases and the J gene end by 0 bases; junction bases not matched to a gene: 4. CDR3 bases: TGCGCCAGCAGCGTGGACAGGGGAATGAACACTGAAGCTTTCTTT. Its translation: CASSVDRGMNTEAFF.

The chain uses TRBV18 and TRBJ2-7; 11 bases line up with TRBD2. The length of the CDR3 is 13 residues. The germline V gene has CDR1 KGHSH and CDR2 LQKENI. J lost 3 bases, V lost 6 bases, and 1 base had no gene match. The CDR3 coding sequence is TGTGCCAGCTCGGGACTAGCGGACTACGAGCAGTACTTC. This gives the protein CASSGLADYEQYF.

This clone showed up just once. The chain has TRBV5-4 and TRBJ2-1; 14 nucleotides agree with TRBD2. Germline V CDR1 and CDR2: SGHNT, YYREEE (reference sequence). The length of the CDR3 is 16 residues. Losses at the gene ends were 4 bases for V and 6 bases for J; bases not matched to a gene: 6. CDR3 in DNA: TGTGCCAGCAGCACGACCGGGACTAGCGGGAGCAATGAGCAGTTCTTC. Protein: CASSTTGTSGSNEQFF.

V usage is TRBV28 and J usage is TRBJ1-1; D may be TRBD1 (6 bases). Germline CDR1 is MDHEN and CDR2 is SYDVKM. Trimming pared 2 bases from V and 3 bases from J, leaving 10 bases between. CDR3 length: 14 residues. Here the CDR3 reads CASSLAGQYTEAFF. The CDR3 coding sequence is TGTGCCAGCAGTTTAGCAGGACAGTACACTGAAGCTTTCTTT. Based on the CDR3 plus reference TRBV28 and TRBJ1-1, the full variable domain is DVKVTQSSRYLVKRTGEKVFLECVQDMDHENMFWYRQDPGLGLRLIYFSYDVKMKEKGDIPEGYSVSREKKERFSLILESASTNQTSMYLCASSLAGQYTEAFFGQGTRLTVV.

The chain carries TRBV2 and TRBJ2-7; D gene ambiguous. V was trimmed by 6 bases and J by 3 bases, leaving 12 bases between them. The CDR3 extends over 13 amino acids. Per germline, CDR1 SNHLY and CDR2 FYNNEI. The CDR3 is CASSLRFYYEQYF. As DNA, the CDR3 is TGTGCCAGCAGCCTAAGATTTTACTACGAGCAGTACTTC.

V gene TRBV9 combines with J gene TRBJ2-1, with 12 nucleotides matching TRBD2. The length of the CDR3 is 16 residues. The ends lost 3 bases at V and 7 bases at J; junction bases unmatched: 8. Germline V gene sequence: CDR1 SGDLS, CDR2 YYNGEE. DNA of the CDR3: TGTGCCAGCAGCGCTCGACTAGCGGGAGTGAGGAATGAGCAGTTCTTC. Its protein product is CASSARLAGVRNEQFF.

The J gene is TRBJ2-3, the V gene TRBV4-2; 9 bases agree with TRBD2. With 0 bases clipped from V and 0 bases from J, the junction kept 7 bases outside the gene matches. The CDR3 is made up of 18 amino acids. Germline lookup yields CDR1 LGHNA and CDR2 YNFKEQ. The CDR3 sequence: CASSQDPLAGTSTDTQYF. CDR3 nucleotides: TGTGCCAGCAGCCAAGATCCCCTAGCGGGAACTAGCACAGATACGCAGTATTTT.

The chain carries TRBV19 and TRBJ2-3; 7 bases agree with TRBD2. CDR3 length: 15 amino acids. Trimming at V came to 7 bases and at J to 1 base, leaving 8 bases not matched to a gene. Looked up from germline, CDR1 is LNHDA and CDR2 is SQIVND (reference sequence). In DNA, the CDR3 is TGTGCCAGTAACTCGGGAGGCGGGGGCACAGATACGCAGTATTTT. As protein: CASNSGGGGTDTQYF.

The V and J genes are TRBV9 and TRBJ2-1, with 8 bases lining up with TRBD2. Germline CDR1 reads SGDLS; CDR2 reads YYNGEE. V lost 0 bases, J lost 5 bases, and 7 bases stayed unmatched. The CDR3 extends over 16 amino acids. This CDR3 reads CASSVATSGEDNEQFF. In DNA form, the CDR3 reads TGTGCCAGCAGCGTAGCTACTAGCGGAGAGGACAATGAGCAGTTCTTC.

CDR3 sequence (DNA): TGTGCCAGCAGTTTTGGGTTCACTGAAGCTTTCTTT. Amino acid sequence: CASSFGFTEAFF. The V gene is TRBV28, the J gene TRBJ1-1; D is unresolved. The CDR3 sequence is 12 residues long. V gave up 3 bases and J gave up 4 bases, with 6 bases separating them. Germline V lookup: CDR1 MDHEN, CDR2 SYDVKM.

The chain links TRBV11-1 to TRBJ2-1; 10 nucleotides line up with TRBD2. The germline V gene encodes CDR1 SGHAT and CDR2 FQDESV (reference sequence). J was trimmed by 5 bases and V by 0 bases; bases with no gene match: 4. The CDR3 totals 16 residues. In DNA form, the CDR3 reads TGTGCCAGCAGCTTAGCCGCACTAGCGGGACACAATGAGCAGTTCTTC. It encodes CASSLAALAGHNEQFF.

V usage is TRBV6-6 and J usage is TRBJ1-3; weak D call: TRBD1 (6 bases). V was shortened by 4 bases and J by 8 bases, with 9 bases between the two germline ends. CDR1 is MNHNY, CDR2 SVGAGI, per germline (reference sequence). This CDR3 is built from 12 residues. This chain's CDR3 is CASSSQGDTIYF. The DNA for the CDR3 is TGTGCCAGCAGTTCACAGGGAGACACCATATATTTT.

The chain recombines TRBV5-4 with TRBJ1-3, with 9 positions matching TRBD1. Germline V CDR1 and CDR2: SGHNT, YYREEE (reference sequence). The CDR3 consists of 14 residues. V was clipped by 4 bases and J by 4 bases; unmatched bases: 3. The chain's CDR3 is CASSLGTGGNTIYF. The CDR3, as DNA: TGTGCCAGCAGCCTCGGGACAGGGGGAAACACCATATATTTT. Supplemented by reference TRBV5-4 and TRBJ1-3, the full variable domain reads ETGVTQSPTHLIKTRGQQVTLRCSSQSGHNTVSWYQQALGQGPQFIFQYYREEENGRGNFPPRFSGLQFPNYSSELNVNALELDDSALYLCASSLGTGGNTIYFGEGSWLTVV.

V is TRBV5-5 and J is TRBJ2-1; 10 nucleotides line up with TRBD2. V dropped 2 bases and J dropped 8; count of bases not matched to a gene: 7. CDR3 size: 15 residues. CDR1 and CDR2 from the germline V gene are SGHKS and YYEKEE (reference sequence). In DNA, the CDR3 is TGTGCCAGCAGCTTAGCACCTAGCGGGAGCCATGAGCAGTTCTTC. It yields the protein CASSLAPSGSHEQFF.